These T cell receptor beta chains were read from a single sample in a study of CD8 T cells in Susac syndrome. TCRdb used MiXCR to reprocess the immunoSEQ multiplex PCR reads, holding one entry per CDR3 protein. Of about 430,000 distinct CDR3 sequences listed, approximately 89% were seen once; the top ten hold around 0.12%. The specimen sequenced was CD8+ T cells from PBMCs. The origin of the receptors is a human donor with multiple sclerosis. Both conserved end residues are part of each CDR3. Each record gives: V gene, D gene, clone size, J gene, CDR3 protein, CDR3 DNA. The D gene is left open where the match is weak. Size is omitted from some rows. Given values are once, few, many or a class for expanded clones.

V: TRBV21-1
D: -
size: -
J: TRBJ2-7
CDR3: CASTCFSGPFRNLQYF
DNA: TGTGCCAGCACCTGTTTTTCGGGCCCCTTTCGAAATCTGCAGTACTTC

V: TRBV20-1
D: -
size: -
J: TRBJ1-5
CDR3: CSARGWDTINQPQHF
DNA: TGCAGTGCTAGAGGTTGGGACACGATCAATCAGCCCCAGCATTTT

V: TRBV18
D: TRBD1
size: once
J: TRBJ2-3
CDR3: CASSPPPFPGQADTQYF
DNA: TGTGCCAGCTCACCGCCTCCATTTCCGGGACAGGCAGATACGCAGTATTTT

V: TRBV5-1
D: TRBD2
size: few
J: TRBJ2-7
CDR3: CASSPVGRAEQYF
DNA: TGCGCCAGCAGCCCCGTGGGGAGGGCCGAGCAGTACTTC

V: TRBV18
D: TRBD2
size: -
J: TRBJ2-1
CDR3: CASSPPVTSGSYHNEQFF
DNA: TGTGCCAGCTCACCACCTGTGACTAGCGGGAGCTATCACAATGAGCAGTTCTTC

V: TRBV24-1
D: -
size: -
J: TRBJ2-1
CDR3: CAIDNEQFF
DNA: TGTGCCATCGACAATGAGCAGTTCTTC

V: TRBV4-2
D: -
size: -
J: TRBJ2-7
CDR3: CASSQEGDTTYEQYF
DNA: TGTGCCAGCAGCCAAGAAGGGGACACCACCTACGAGCAGTACTTC

V: TRBV5-1
D: -
size: -
J: TRBJ2-1
CDR3: CASSLAGMLYNEQFF
DNA: TGCGCCAGCAGCTTGGCCGGTATGCTCTACAATGAGCAGTTCTTC

V: TRBV28
D: -
size: -
J: TRBJ2-7
CDR3: CASSFFLQGQGPYEQYF
DNA: TGTGCCAGCAGTTTCTTCCTCCAGGGTCAGGGCCCCTACGAGCAGTACTTC

V: TRBV20-1
D: TRBD2
size: -
J: TRBJ2-7
CDR3: CSARAGGLQPSYEQYF
DNA: TGCAGTGCGAGAGCGGGGGGGCTTCAACCATCCTACGAGCAGTACTTC

V: TRBV20-1
D: TRBD2
size: few
J: TRBJ2-7
CDR3: CSALSTSGLAYEQYF
DNA: TGCAGCGCGTTATCGACTAGCGGGCTAGCCTACGAGCAGTACTTC

V: TRBV5-1
D: TRBD2
size: -
J: TRBJ2-1
CDR3: CASSLVGLEEGINEQFF
DNA: TGCGCCAGCAGCTTGGTGGGACTAGAAGAGGGGATTAATGAGCAGTTCTTC

V: TRBV7-9
D: TRBD1
size: -
J: TRBJ1-5
CDR3: CASSATGGGQPQHF
DNA: TGTGCCAGCAGCGCGACAGGGGGGGGCCAGCCCCAGCATTTT

V: TRBV30
D: -
size: -
J: TRBJ2-1
CDR3: CAWSVRTAYNEQFF
DNA: TGTGCCTGGAGTGTACGGACTGCCTACAATGAGCAGTTCTTC

V: TRBV12-3/TRBV12-4
D: TRBD1
size: -
J: TRBJ2-7
CDR3: CASSLRDRFYEQYF
DNA: TGTGCCAGCAGTTTAAGGGACAGATTCTACGAGCAGTACTTC

V: TRBV2
D: -
size: few
J: TRBJ2-7
CDR3: CASSLSRQVDSYEQYF
DNA: TGTGCCAGCAGCCTTTCGCGACAGGTCGACTCCTACGAGCAGTACTTC

V: TRBV11-2
D: -
size: -
J: TRBJ2-7
CDR3: CASSGDTSYEQYF
DNA: TGTGCCAGCAGCGGGGACACCTCCTACGAGCAGTACTTC

V: TRBV4-1
D: -
size: -
J: TRBJ2-2
CDR3: CASSPTMGGTGELFF
DNA: TGCGCCAGCAGCCCTACAATGGGGGGAACCGGGGAGCTGTTTTTT

V: TRBV21-1
D: -
size: -
J: TRBJ2-3
CDR3: CASTRTPGERDTDTQYF
DNA: TGTGCCAGCACCCGAACCCCCGGGGAACGTGACACAGATACGCAGTATTTT

V: TRBV4-1
D: -
size: -
J: TRBJ1-5
CDR3: CASSQDQGISNQPQHF
DNA: TGCGCCAGCAGCCAAGATCAAGGGATTAGCAATCAGCCCCAGCATTTT

V: TRBV7-9
D: -
size: -
J: TRBJ2-1
CDR3: CASSATSWFEQFF
DNA: TGTGCCAGCAGCGCAACTAGCTGGTTTGAGCAGTTCTTC

V: TRBV7-2
D: -
size: -
J: TRBJ2-2
CDR3: CASSFRGARTGELFF
DNA: TGTGCCAGCAGCTTTAGGGGGGCCAGGACCGGGGAGCTGTTTTTT

V: TRBV5-6
D: -
size: -
J: TRBJ2-2
CDR3: CASSLELTPNTGELFF
DNA: TGTGCCAGCAGCTTGGAACTAACCCCGAACACCGGGGAGCTGTTTTTT

V: TRBV7-9
D: -
size: -
J: TRBJ1-1
CDR3: CASTRGSGGAFF
DNA: TGTGCCAGCACCCGGGGGTCTGGGGGAGCTTTCTTT

V: TRBV29-1
D: -
size: -
J: TRBJ1-1
CDR3: CSVEWTEAFF
DNA: TGCAGCGTTGAGTGGACTGAAGCTTTCTTT

V: TRBV5-1
D: TRBD1
size: -
J: TRBJ2-1
CDR3: CASRLKESGQGYNEQFF
DNA: TGCGCCAGCAGGCTCAAGGAGTCGGGACAGGGGTACAATGAGCAGTTCTTC

V: TRBV6-1
D: TRBD2
size: -
J: TRBJ2-7
CDR3: CASSEYSGSSYEQYF
DNA: TGTGCCAGCAGTGAGTATAGCGGGAGCTCCTACGAGCAGTACTTC

V: TRBV6-1
D: -
size: -
J: TRBJ2-3
CDR3: CASSRGEQGPTDTQYF
DNA: TGTGCCAGCTCTAGGGGTGAGCAGGGGCCGACAGATACGCAGTATTTT

V: TRBV6-2/TRBV6-3
D: TRBD1
size: -
J: TRBJ2-7
CDR3: CASSYSRGQVYSYEQYF
DNA: TGTGCCAGCAGTTACTCGAGGGGACAGGTCTACTCCTACGAGCAGTACTTC

V: TRBV5-1
D: -
size: -
J: TRBJ2-5
CDR3: CASSGTGFETQYF
DNA: TGCGCCAGCAGCGGGACGGGGTTTGAGACCCAGTACTTC

V: TRBV19
D: -
size: few
J: TRBJ1-1
CDR3: CASSIRTAEAFF
DNA: TGTGCCAGTAGTATACGGACAGCTGAAGCTTTCTTT

V: TRBV4-2
D: -
size: -
J: TRBJ1-5
CDR3: CASSPGSVGHQPQHF
DNA: TGTGCCAGCAGCCCAGGCTCGGTGGGCCATCAGCCCCAGCATTTT

V: TRBV27
D: -
size: once
J: TRBJ2-7
CDR3: CATTGGGSYEQYF
DNA: TGTGCCACCACCGGGGGCGGCTCCTACGAGCAGTACTTC

V: TRBV2
D: -
size: -
J: TRBJ2-1
CDR3: CASSDSNEQFF
DNA: TGTGCCAGCAGTGATAGCAATGAGCAGTTCTTC

V: TRBV4-2
D: -
size: -
J: TRBJ1-1
CDR3: CASSQESDGGYTEAFF
DNA: TGTGCCAGCAGCCAAGAATCGGACGGAGGGTACACTGAAGCTTTCTTT

V: TRBV12-3/TRBV12-4
D: -
size: once
J: TRBJ2-1
CDR3: CASSPGTISAQFF
DNA: TGTGCCAGCAGTCCGGGGACCATCTCGGCGCAGTTCTTC

V: TRBV7-6
D: TRBD2
size: -
J: TRBJ2-1
CDR3: CASSPEPTSPSSLVQQFF
DNA: TGTGCCAGCAGCCCCGAACCGACTAGCCCAAGTTCTTTGGTACAGCAGTTCTTC

V: TRBV7-9
D: -
size: -
J: TRBJ1-1
CDR3: CASSPWVGEAFF
DNA: TGTGCCAGCAGCCCCTGGGTTGGTGAAGCTTTCTTT

V: TRBV29-1
D: TRBD2
size: -
J: TRBJ2-7
CDR3: CSVVGGVSYEQYF
DNA: TGCAGCGTTGTTGGGGGGGTCTCCTACGAGCAGTACTTC

V: TRBV5-4
D: TRBD2
size: -
J: TRBJ2-1
CDR3: CASSYIAGGGSYNEQFF
DNA: TGTGCCAGCAGCTATATCGCCGGGGGGGGGTCCTACAATGAGCAGTTCTTC

V: TRBV27
D: -
size: -
J: TRBJ2-7
CDR3: CASSLSFRTEQYF
DNA: TGTGCCAGCAGTTTAAGTTTCAGAACCGAGCAGTACTTC

V: TRBV6-5
D: -
size: -
J: TRBJ2-3
CDR3: CASSYKVAGSTDTQYF
DNA: TGTGCCAGCAGTTATAAGGTGGCAGGGTCCACAGATACGCAGTATTTT

V: TRBV13
D: TRBD2
size: once
J: TRBJ2-4
CDR3: CASSSGEGRNIQYF
DNA: TGTGCCAGCAGCTCGGGGGAGGGCCGGAACATTCAGTACTTC

V: TRBV5-1
D: -
size: once
J: TRBJ1-6
CDR3: CASSSSSYNSPLHF
DNA: TGCGCCAGCAGCTCAAGCTCCTATAATTCACCCCTCCACTTT

V: TRBV2
D: -
size: -
J: TRBJ1-2
CDR3: CASGGSGYTF
DNA: TGTGCCAGCGGGGGCAGTGGCTACACCTTC

V: TRBV29-1
D: -
size: -
J: TRBJ2-2
CDR3: CSVAGTQSVGELFF
DNA: TGCAGCGTCGCCGGGACACAGTCCGTCGGGGAGCTGTTTTTT

V: TRBV2
D: -
size: -
J: TRBJ1-4
CDR3: CASSVPRGANEKLFF
DNA: TGTGCCAGCAGTGTTCCGAGGGGGGCTAATGAAAAACTGTTTTTT

V: TRBV24-1
D: -
size: -
J: TRBJ2-7
CDR3: CATSDASGYEQYF
DNA: TGTGCCACCAGTGATGCCTCAGGCTACGAGCAGTACTTC

V: TRBV3-1
D: TRBD1
size: -
J: TRBJ2-5
CDR3: CASSHGQGEETQYF
DNA: TGTGCCAGCAGCCACGGACAGGGGGAGGAGACCCAGTACTTC

V: TRBV20-1
D: TRBD2
size: few
J: TRBJ2-7
CDR3: CSARDPKRESYEQYF
DNA: TGCAGTGCTAGAGATCCCAAGCGGGAGTCCTACGAGCAGTACTTC

V: TRBV5-1
D: -
size: -
J: TRBJ1-1
CDR3: CASSLEIGTEAFF
DNA: TGCGCCAGCAGCTTGGAGATTGGGACTGAAGCTTTCTTT